The rows below give T cell receptor beta chains drawn from one sample of a study of Tregs in tolerant kidney transplant recipients. The repertoire was sequenced with immunoSEQ multiplex PCR; TCRdb's copy has only in-frame clones and lacks some. The repertoire consists of about 90,000 clones, with 90% to 95% occurring once and the leading ten covering about 1.5%. The material sequenced was CD4+ T cells from blood (PBMCs), taken 12 months after the transplant. The receptors stem from a human patient who received a combined kidney and bone marrow transplant. Some T cells could come from the graft donor. Each CDR3 is given with its conserved first and last residue. The D gene is left open where the match is weak. Where a row states a size, it is once, few, many or the class of an expanded clone; other rows omit it.

V	D	J	size	CDR3	DNA
TRBV2	TRBD1	TRBJ1-3	-	CARGQGAFSGNTIYF	TGTGCCAGAGGACAGGGGGCGTTCTCTGGAAACACCATATATTTT
TRBV7-9	TRBD1	TRBJ1-6	-	CASSVGQGINSPLHF	TGTGCCAGCAGCGTGGGACAGGGGATTAATTCCCCCCTCCACTTT
TRBV7-9	TRBD2	TRBJ2-1	-	CASSEGLGNEQFF	TGTGCCAGCAGCGAGGGACTAGGGAATGAGCAGTTCTTC
TRBV5-1	TRBD2	TRBJ2-2	-	CASSRSGRELTGELFF	TGCGCCAGCAGCAGGTCGGGGCGGGAGCTCACCGGGGAGCTGTTTTTT
TRBV19	TRBD1	TRBJ1-1	-	CASSIDPSFDRVFTEAFF	TGTGCCAGTAGTATAGACCCCTCATTCGACAGGGTTTTCACTGAAGCTTTCTTT
TRBV27	-	TRBJ1-2	once	CASSLDRDYGYTF	TGTGCCAGCAGTTTGGACAGAGACTATGGCTACACCTTC
TRBV6-6	-	TRBJ1-5	-	CASSYFGSTGIQPQHF	TGTGCCAGCAGTTACTTTGGATCCACGGGGATTCAGCCCCAGCATTTT
TRBV19	-	TRBJ1-1	-	CASSILWGGNTEAFF	TGTGCCAGTAGTATACTCTGGGGGGGGAACACTGAAGCTTTCTTT
TRBV11-1	-	TRBJ2-7	-	CASSLQSYEQYF	TGTGCCAGCAGCTTACAGTCCTACGAGCAGTACTTC
TRBV7-2	-	TRBJ1-4	-	CASSFSLATNEKLFF	TGTGCCAGCAGCTTCTCCCTTGCAACTAATGAAAAACTGTTTTTT
TRBV20-1	TRBD2	TRBJ2-1	-	CSGRTSAEQFF	TGCAGCGGACGGACTAGCGCTGAGCAGTTCTTC
TRBV27	-	TRBJ2-2	-	CASRPPWRLASPGVGELFF	TGTGCCAGCAGACCCCCCTGGCGCCTAGCCTCCCCTGGAGTCGGGGAGCTGTTTTTT
TRBV6-1	-	TRBJ1-1	-	CASSERGRHTEAFF	TGTGCCAGCAGTGAACGGGGGAGACACACTGAAGCTTTCTTT
TRBV21-1	-	TRBJ2-7	-	CASSKFTGSSYEQYF	TGTGCCAGCAGCAAATTTACGGGAAGCTCCTACGAGCAGTACTTC
TRBV5-1	-	TRBJ2-1	-	CASSLDDRQFF	TGCGCCAGCAGCTTGGATGACAGGCAGTTCTTC
TRBV9	-	TRBJ2-7	-	CASSVDPTGQNEQYF	TGTGCCAGCAGCGTAGATCCCACAGGGCAGAACGAGCAGTACTTC
TRBV11-2	-	TRBJ2-3	-	CASSTHGGTSTDTQYF	TGTGCCAGCAGCACCCATGGGGGGACTAGCACAGATACGCAGTATTTT
TRBV7-2	TRBD1	TRBJ1-2	-	CASSLNRGNNYGYTF	TGTGCCAGCAGCTTGAACAGGGGTAATAACTATGGCTACACCTTC
TRBV4-2	TRBD1	TRBJ2-3	-	CASSQDLGLAGGTQYF	TGTGCCAGCAGCCAAGATCTAGGGCTAGCAGGGGGAACGCAGTATTTT
TRBV5-1	TRBD2	TRBJ2-1	-	CASSSKTSGEYNEQFF	TGCGCCAGCAGCTCGAAGACTAGCGGGGAATACAATGAGCAGTTCTTC
TRBV29-1	-	TRBJ2-7	-	CSVSTGFSYEQYF	TGCAGCGTTTCCACAGGGTTCTCCTACGAGCAGTACTTC
TRBV28	-	TRBJ2-2	once	CASRLQGTGELFF	TGTGCCAGCAGGCTACAGGGAACCGGGGAGCTGTTTTTT
TRBV6-5	-	TRBJ2-5	-	CASSKQWEQYF	TGTGCCAGCAGTAAGCAGTGGGAGCAGTACTTC
TRBV19	TRBD1	TRBJ2-7	-	CASSILDRGQHEQYF	TGTGCCAGTAGTATCCTCGACAGGGGGCAACACGAGCAGTACTTC
TRBV29-1	-	TRBJ1-2	-	CSVALRPGSNYGYTF	TGCAGCGTTGCTTTAAGGCCGGGGAGTAACTATGGCTACACCTTC
TRBV5-8	TRBD2	TRBJ2-7	-	CASSLVSGSTYEQYF	TGTGCCAGCAGCTTGGTTAGCGGGAGTACCTACGAGCAGTACTTC
TRBV6-5	TRBD1	TRBJ1-6	-	CASRRAGTENSPLHF	TGTGCCAGCAGGAGAGCCGGGACAGAGAATTCACCCCTCCACTTT
TRBV6-5	TRBD2	TRBJ2-1	-	CASGTSALNEQFF	TGTGCCAGCGGGACTAGCGCGTTAAATGAGCAGTTCTTC
TRBV4-2	TRBD1	TRBJ1-2	-	CASSQEVGQDYGYTF	TGTGCCAGCAGCCAAGAAGTGGGACAGGATTATGGCTACACCTTC
TRBV7-2	-	TRBJ2-4	-	CASSLAFSEGGYIQYF	TGTGCCAGCAGCTTAGCGTTTTCGGAGGGCGGGTACATTCAGTACTTC
TRBV19	-	TRBJ1-1	-	CASSMVGRTTNTEAFF	TGTGCCAGTAGTATGGTTGGTCGGACAACGAACACTGAAGCTTTCTTT
TRBV4-2	-	TRBJ2-7	-	CASSQGWPTISYEQYF	TGTGCCAGCAGCCAAGGTTGGCCGACTATCTCCTACGAGCAGTACTTC
TRBV18	TRBD1	TRBJ2-7	-	CASSRDRAITYEQYF	TGTGCCAGCTCACGCGACAGGGCCATCACCTACGAGCAGTACTTC
TRBV29-1	TRBD2	TRBJ2-5	-	CSVPGTIIETQYF	TGCAGCGTGCCCGGGACTATAATAGAGACCCAGTACTTC
TRBV9	-	TRBJ1-6	-	CASSVGWGNSPLHF	TGTGCCAGCAGCGTAGGCTGGGGCAATTCACCCCTCCACTTT
TRBV5-4	-	TRBJ2-3	-	CASSRGNTQYF	TGTGCCAGCAGCCGAGGGAATACGCAGTATTTT
TRBV7-2	TRBD2	TRBJ2-1	-	CASSLYPGLGVIREFF	TGTGCCAGCAGCTTATACCCGGGACTAGGGGTTATCAGGGAGTTCTTC
TRBV29-1	-	TRBJ2-1	-	CSCVGAFHNEQFF	TGCAGTTGTGTGGGAGCTTTCCACAATGAGCAGTTCTTC
TRBV6-5	TRBD2	TRBJ2-1	-	CASSKGLVRGNEQFF	TGTGCCAGCAGTAAGGGACTAGTAAGAGGGAATGAGCAGTTCTTC
TRBV2	TRBD1	TRBJ2-7	-	CASRLETGMSEQYF	TGTGCCAGCAGACTGGAGACAGGGATGAGCGAGCAGTACTTC
TRBV6-5	TRBD1	TRBJ1-3	-	CASSSTGNSGNTIYF	TGTGCCAGCAGCTCGACAGGGAACTCTGGAAACACCATATATTTT
TRBV7-2	TRBD1	TRBJ1-4	-	CASSLEGAGEKLFF	TGTGCCAGCAGCTTAGAGGGGGCTGGTGAAAAACTGTTTTTT
TRBV11-2	-	TRBJ2-7	-	CASRPSVGSSSYEQYF	TGTGCCAGCCGGCCCTCCGTAGGGAGCAGCTCCTACGAGCAGTACTTC
TRBV5-6	-	TRBJ2-7	once	CASSFWGRAGTYEQYF	TGTGCCAGCAGCTTTTGGGGCCGGGCCGGAACCTACGAGCAGTACTTC
TRBV2	-	TRBJ2-2	-	CASKNGLSHGELFF	TGTGCCAGCAAGAACGGACTTAGCCACGGGGAGCTGTTTTTT
TRBV19	-	TRBJ1-1	-	CASSPLDRVPNTEAFF	TGTGCCAGTAGTCCCCTGGACAGAGTTCCTAACACTGAAGCTTTCTTT
TRBV9	-	TRBJ2-3	-	CASSVGASASTDTQYF	TGTGCCAGCAGCGTAGGCGCTAGCGCAAGTACAGATACGCAGTATTTT
TRBV7-6	TRBD1	TRBJ2-5	-	CASSPVVRGRETQYF	TGTGCCAGCAGCCCAGTGGTGAGGGGGCGGGAGACCCAGTACTTC
TRBV7-2	-	TRBJ2-7	-	CASSPNGGPYEQYF	TGTGCCAGCAGCCCCAACGGCGGGCCCTACGAGCAGTACTTC
TRBV5-1	-	TRBJ2-4	-	CASSLDRVIKNIQYF	TGCGCCAGCAGCTTGGACAGGGTTATAAAAAACATTCAGTACTTC
TRBV5-1	TRBD1	TRBJ2-2	-	CASSFPLGQGAIRGELFF	TGCGCCAGCAGCTTCCCCTTAGGACAGGGAGCCATAAGGGGGGAGCTGTTTTTT